This T cell receptor beta chain was recorded in a study of Graves' ophthalmopathy and Graves' hyperthyroidism. CDR3 length equals 16 residues. J gave up 4 bases and V 5 bases, and 9 bases lay outside the gene matches. Germline assignment: CDR1 ENHRY and CDR2 SYGVKD. In this cohort, patients with other autoimmune diseases, uncontrolled infections, pregnancy or lactation were excluded. Researchers took RNA transcripts and amplified TCR beta CDR3 regions from them. A first-round RT-PCR used HTBI primers, followed by a second-round multiplex PCR. TCRdb passed the multiplex PCR reads through MiXCR, listing each CDR3 protein once. The profile shows about 380,000 distinct CDR3 sequences, approximately 15% of them singletons.

The sequence was collected from a woman between 18 and 29 years old with stable Graves' hyperthyroidism. Sequencing was performed on peripheral blood. V is TRBV10-3 and J is TRBJ1-1; TRBD1 agrees at 11 bases. CDR3 amino acids: CAISHSGTGGGTEAFF. The DNA for the CDR3 is TGTGCCATCAGTCATTCTGGGACAGGGGGAGGCACTGAAGCTTTCTTT.